This T cell receptor (beta chain) is drawn from a study of cytotoxic CD8 clonotypes in ibrutinib-treated CLL. Study-wide context: Of the patients, 11 were relapsed/refractory, some 15 treatment-naive and about 17 IGHV unmutated. Partial responders around 24, complete 2; roughly twelve progressed and about 14 stayed in remission by median around 71 months. Overall study findings and caveats: On treatment, the uncommon public clonotypes contracted or remained stable.

The assay was immunoSEQ multiplex PCR, and TCRdb's table has in-frame clones only and misses some. The table records tens of thousands of clones, about nine tenths of them present only once. CDR1 is MGHDK and CDR2 is SYGVNS in the germline V gene. This CDR3 is 14 amino acids long. V lost 6 bases, J lost 4 bases, and 15 bases lay in between. A word on this clone: Antigen: not known.

This TCR came from a human donor with chronic lymphocytic leukemia. The genes are TRBV25-1 and TRBJ1-1; D might be TRBD1 (6 bases). The sequences come from PBMCs, collected after 12 months of ibrutinib treatment. The CDR3 DNA follows: TGTGCCAGCAGGAAAACAGCAGGGGCCACTGAAGCTTTCTTT. Its protein product is CASRKTAGATEAFF.